Listed here is a single T cell receptor beta chain. The CDR3 spans 17 residues. Trimming cost V 1 base and J 1 base; bases outside gene matches: 9. Germline V gene sequence: CDR1 KGHSH, CDR2 LQKENI. The source of the sample is a study of blood T cell repertoires in COVID-19. Study background: T cells, B-cell-depleted T cells, or PBMCs provided the cDNA or gDNA that served as material.

In the study's own analysis: By means of reference gene primer amplification, nucleated cell counts were estimated. The method was immunoSEQ multiplex PCR; TCRdb's version includes in-frame clones alone and lacks a portion of them. V, J and clone size are taken as reported in that table, and D and trimming were inferred from the DNA itself. Of under 350,000 clones listed, 83% are singletons. This TCR derives from a woman aged 50 to 60 who had recovered from COVID-19. The V and J genes are TRBV18 and TRBJ1-1, with 7 bases identical to TRBD1. Sequenced: peripheral blood. This CDR3 is CASSPRGITGANTEAFF. CDR3 coding DNA: TGTGCCAGCTCACCACGGGGGATTACAGGGGCGAACACTGAAGCTTTCTTT.